The following is a T cell receptor beta chain sequence with its context. Its specificity is not known. These data are taken from a study of T cells expressing NK-cell markers. On the study more broadly: Seven sequenced donors out of eight were HCMV-seropositive, one seronegative.

Per germline, CDR1 SEHNR and CDR2 FQNEAQ (reference sequence). The CDR3 loop spans 15 amino acids. Study-level findings and limits: The CD3+CD56-NKG2C+ fraction of several donors was also led by these clonotypes.

TCRdb re-called the 5' RACE reads; one entry per CDR3 protein, DNA not given. The sample has 300,000 to 450,000 distinct CDR3 sequences; the top ten hold 4% to 6.5%. Input material: blood T cells: a sorted CD56 or NKG2C T cell subset, CD4+ or CD8+ T cells, or bulk PBMC T cells (not recorded which). The TCR was taken from a man aged 18 to 70 in good health. J is TRBJ2-7 and V is TRBV7-9; with no DNA, the TCRdb D assignment of TRBD2 cannot be verified. The CDR3 region is CASSPGTSGYYEQYF.